This T cell receptor (beta chain) is drawn from a study of blood T cell repertoires in COVID-19. CDR1 is SGHTA, CDR2 FQGNSA, per germline. Trimming cost V 5 bases and J 0 bases, with 10 bases left between them. This CDR3 spans 14 amino acids. Authors' processing steps: Estimation of nucleated cell counts was performed using reference gene primer amplification. Produced via immunoSEQ multiplex PCR; TCRdb's table is partial and in-frame only. V, J and clone size derive from that table, while D and trimming were established from the DNA sequence. Among around 140,000 clones listed, approximately 88% were seen once.

The gene calls are TRBV7-2 and TRBJ1-1, with a weak D call TRBD1 (5 bases). Material: peripheral blood. This sequence originates from a woman at least 80 years old with acute or convalescent COVID-19. CDR3 nucleotide sequence: TGTGCCAGCAGCGTCAGGGTTCTGAACACTGAAGCTTTCTTT. Its protein product is CASSVRVLNTEAFF. The variable domain in full, with the rest retrieved from reference TRBV7-2 and TRBJ1-1, is GAGVSQSPSNKVTEKGKDVELRCDPISGHTALYWYRQSLGQGLEFLIYFQGNSAPDKSGLPSDRFSAERTGGSVSTLTIQRTQQEDSAVYLCASSVRVLNTEAFFGQGTRLTVV.